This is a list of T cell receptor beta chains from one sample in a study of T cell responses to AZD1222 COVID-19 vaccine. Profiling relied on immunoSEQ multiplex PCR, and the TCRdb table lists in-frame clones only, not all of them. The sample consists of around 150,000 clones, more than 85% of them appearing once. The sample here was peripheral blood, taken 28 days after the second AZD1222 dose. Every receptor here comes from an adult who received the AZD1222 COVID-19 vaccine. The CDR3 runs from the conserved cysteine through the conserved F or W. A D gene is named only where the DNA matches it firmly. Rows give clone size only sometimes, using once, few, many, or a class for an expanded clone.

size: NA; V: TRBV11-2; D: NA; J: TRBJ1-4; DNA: TGTGCCAGCAGCTTAGCAGGGTGGAATGAAAAACTGTTTTTT; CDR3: CASSLAGWNEKLFF
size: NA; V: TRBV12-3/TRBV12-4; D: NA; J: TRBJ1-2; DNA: TGTGCCAGCAGTCGGGGTGACTATGGCTACACCTTC; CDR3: CASSRGDYGYTF
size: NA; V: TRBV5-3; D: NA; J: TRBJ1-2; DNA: TGTGCCAGAAGTAAACGGCGGTACTATGGCTACACCTTC; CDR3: CARSKRRYYGYTF
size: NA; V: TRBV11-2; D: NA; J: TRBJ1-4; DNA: TGTGCCAGCAGCCTTAACGGAGGAACTAATGAAAAACTGTTTTTT; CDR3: CASSLNGGTNEKLFF
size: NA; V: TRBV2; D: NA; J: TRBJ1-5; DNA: TGTGCCAGCAGTGCAAACCTAGGGGATCAGCCCCAGCATTTT; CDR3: CASSANLGDQPQHF
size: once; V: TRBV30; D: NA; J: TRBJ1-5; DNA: TGTGCCTGGAGTACGTTAGAGAGCAATCAGCCCCAGCATTTT; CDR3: CAWSTLESNQPQHF
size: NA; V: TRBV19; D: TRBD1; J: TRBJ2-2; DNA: TGTGCCAGTAGGACAGGGGGCTTCGGGGAGCTGTTTTTT; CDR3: CASRTGGFGELFF
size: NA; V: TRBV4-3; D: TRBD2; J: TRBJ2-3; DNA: TGCGCCAGCAGCCAAGATTTGGCGGGAGTCGTCACAGATACGCAGTATTTT; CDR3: CASSQDLAGVVTDTQYF
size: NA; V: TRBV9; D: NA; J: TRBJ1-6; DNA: TGTGCCAGCAGCGTCGACCTCCGGGAATATTCACCCCTCCACTTT; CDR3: CASSVDLREYSPLHF
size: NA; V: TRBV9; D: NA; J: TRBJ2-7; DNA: TGTGCCAGCAGCGTAGCTACGGGGTTCTACGAGCAGTACTTC; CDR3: CASSVATGFYEQYF
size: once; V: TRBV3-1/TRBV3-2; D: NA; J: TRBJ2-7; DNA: TGTGCCAGCAGACGGACGGCGGACAACTCCTACGAGCAGTACTTC; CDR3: CASRRTADNSYEQYF
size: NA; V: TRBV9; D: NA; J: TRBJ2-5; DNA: TGTGCCAGCAACGTCGGCGGGCAAGAGACCCAGTACTTC; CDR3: CASNVGGQETQYF
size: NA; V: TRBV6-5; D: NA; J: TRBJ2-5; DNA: TGTGCCAGCAGTACCCAGGGACGAGAGACCCAGTACTTC; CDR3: CASSTQGRETQYF
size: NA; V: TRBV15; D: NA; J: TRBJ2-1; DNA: TGTGCCACCAGCCAAACTTCCCAGCCCTACAATGAGCAGTTCTTC; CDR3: CATSQTSQPYNEQFF
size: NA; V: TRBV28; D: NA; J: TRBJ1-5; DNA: TGTGCCAGCCGAGACAGTGTCAATCAGCCCCAGCATTTT; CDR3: CASRDSVNQPQHF
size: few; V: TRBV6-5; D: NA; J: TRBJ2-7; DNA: TGTGCCAGCAGGGGCGGGACATTAAACAGCTACGAGCAGTACTTC; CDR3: CASRGGTLNSYEQYF
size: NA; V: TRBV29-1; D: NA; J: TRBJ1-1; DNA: TGCAGCGTTTATGGCGGTTGGAACACTGAAGCTTTCTTT; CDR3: CSVYGGWNTEAFF
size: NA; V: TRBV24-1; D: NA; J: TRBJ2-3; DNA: TGTGCCACCAGTGAAACGCGACAAGCAGATACGCAGTATTTT; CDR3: CATSETRQADTQYF
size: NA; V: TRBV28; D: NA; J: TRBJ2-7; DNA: TGTGCCAGCAGTTCCCCGGTTGGGCTAGCGACACAGTACTTC; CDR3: CASSSPVGLATQYF
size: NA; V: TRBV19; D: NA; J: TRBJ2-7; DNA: TGTGCCAGTAGTATTGGCCAGGGGATTACCTACGAGCAGTACTTC; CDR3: CASSIGQGITYEQYF
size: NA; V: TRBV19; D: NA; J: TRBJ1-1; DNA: TGTGCCAGTAGTCGCCGGGGGGGATCGTTGGCTGAAGCTTTCTTT; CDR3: CASSRRGGSLAEAFF
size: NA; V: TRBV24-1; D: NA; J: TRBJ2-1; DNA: TGTGCCACCAGTGATTTGCTCAATGAGCAGTTCTTC; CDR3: CATSDLLNEQFF
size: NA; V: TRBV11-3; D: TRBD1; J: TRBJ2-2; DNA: TGTGCCAGCAGCCTAACGGGACAGGGAATCACCGGGGAGCTGTTTTTT; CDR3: CASSLTGQGITGELFF
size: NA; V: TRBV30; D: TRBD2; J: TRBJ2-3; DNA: TGTGCCCTAGGTGCCACTAGCGGGAAAGATACGCAGTATTTT; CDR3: CALGATSGKDTQYF
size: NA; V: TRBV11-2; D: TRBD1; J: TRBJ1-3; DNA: TGTGCCAGCAGCACCTCGACAGGGCCCACGCTGAAGAACACCATATATTTT; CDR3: CASSTSTGPTLKNTIYF
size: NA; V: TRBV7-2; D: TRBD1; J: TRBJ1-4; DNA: TGTGCCAGCAGCGCGGACAGGGGGCTTGAAAAACTGTTTTTT; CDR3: CASSADRGLEKLFF
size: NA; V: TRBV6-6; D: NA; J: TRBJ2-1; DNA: TGTGCCAGCAGTTTCCTAAATGAGCAGTTCTTC; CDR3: CASSFLNEQFF
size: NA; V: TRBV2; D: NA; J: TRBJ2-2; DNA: TGTGCCAGCAGGGGGTTAGAAAACACCGGGGAGCTGTTTTTT; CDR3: CASRGLENTGELFF
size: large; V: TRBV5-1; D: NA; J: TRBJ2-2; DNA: TGCGCCAGCAGCTTGGGCAGGCGATACAAAATTGGATGGAGTGGGGCCGGGGAGCTGTTTTTT; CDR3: CASSLGRRYKIGWSGAGELFF
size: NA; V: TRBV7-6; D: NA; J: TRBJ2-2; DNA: TGTGCCAGCAGCTTAGCGGCAGGGAACACCGGGGAGCTGTTTTTT; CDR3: CASSLAAGNTGELFF
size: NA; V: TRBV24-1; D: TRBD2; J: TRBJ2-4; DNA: TGTGCCACCAGTGATATAAGTAGCGGGAATGGGGACATTCAGTACTTC; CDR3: CATSDISSGNGDIQYF
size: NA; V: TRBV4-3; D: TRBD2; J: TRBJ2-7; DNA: TGCGCCAGCAGCCAACTAGCGGGAGTGGGCGAGCAGTACTTC; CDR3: CASSQLAGVGEQYF
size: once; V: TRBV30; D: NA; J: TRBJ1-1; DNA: TGTGCCTGGGCAGTCGCGAACACTGAAGCTTTCTTT; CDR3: CAWAVANTEAFF
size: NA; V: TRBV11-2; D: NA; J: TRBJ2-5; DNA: TGTGCCAGCAGCTCGATACGATTTGGGGAGACCCAGTACTTC; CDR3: CASSSIRFGETQYF
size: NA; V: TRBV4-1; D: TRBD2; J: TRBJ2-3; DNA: TGCGCCAGCAGCCAAGCGGGAGGACGCACAGATACGCAGTATTTT; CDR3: CASSQAGGRTDTQYF
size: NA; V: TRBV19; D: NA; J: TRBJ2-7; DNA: TGTGCCAGTAATTACAAGGGGACTGTAGGCGAGCAGTACTTC; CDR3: CASNYKGTVGEQYF
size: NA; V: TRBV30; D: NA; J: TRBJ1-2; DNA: TGTGCCTGGAGTGTGGCAATCGGGTACTATGGCTACACCTTC; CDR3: CAWSVAIGYYGYTF
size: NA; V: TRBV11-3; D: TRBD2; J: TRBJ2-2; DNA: TGTGCCAGCAGCTTCGAGACTAGCGGGACCGGGGAGCTGTTTTTT; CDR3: CASSFETSGTGELFF
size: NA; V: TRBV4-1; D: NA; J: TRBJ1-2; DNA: TGCGCCAGCAGCCAAGAAGAGTTCGGGCGGGGAGGTGACTATGGCTACACCTTC; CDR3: CASSQEEFGRGGDYGYTF
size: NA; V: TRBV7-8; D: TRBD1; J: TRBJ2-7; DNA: TGTGCCAGCAGCTTAGAGGGGACAGGGTCCTACGAGCAGTACTTC; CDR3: CASSLEGTGSYEQYF